The 5 T cell receptor beta chains presented below share a single source sample, sequenced in a study of shared clonotypes between healthy human individuals. Clones were read by immunoSEQ multiplex PCR, and TCRdb kept only the in-frame ones, dropping some. The sample has 100,000 to 120,000 clones; about 63% are singletons. The specimen sequenced was memory CD8+ T cells sorted from blood. Subset reported: CD45RO+ cells pooled with CCR7-negative TemRA cells. These receptor sequences come from a young woman in good health.

This clone has a count of ten or more. V gene TRBV4-2 combines with J gene TRBJ2-1, with TRBD2 identical over 9 bases. The germline V gene has CDR1 LGHNA and CDR2 YNFKEQ. V trimming: 0 bases; J trimming: 6 bases; junction bases outside the gene matches: 3. The CDR3 runs 15 residues. CDR3 residues: CASSQDAGGPNEQFF. CDR3 sequence (DNA): TGTGCCAGCAGCCAAGATGCGGGAGGGCCCAATGAGCAGTTCTTC.

This rearrangement joins TRBV6-1 to TRBJ2-6; D is unresolved. V was pared by 2 bases and J by 0 bases, with 5 bases between. CDR3 length equals 15 residues. Germline V lookup: CDR1 MNHNS, CDR2 SASEGT. The CDR3 loop reads CASSESVSGANVLTF. The CDR3 DNA reads as TGTGCCAGCAGTGAATCTGTCTCTGGGGCCAACGTCCTGACTTTC.

The rearrangement joins TRBV28 to TRBJ2-3; TRBD1 matches at 9 bases. There are 16 residues in the CDR3. V was clipped by 6 bases and J by 2 bases; unmatched bases: 9. Germline values: CDR1 MDHEN, CDR2 SYDVKM. CDR3: CASRPYRGRDTDTQYF. The CDR3 nucleotides read TGTGCCAGCAGACCCTACAGGGGGCGCGACACAGATACGCAGTATTTT.

This chain links TRBV28 with TRBJ1-2, with D possibly TRBD1 on 5 matching bases. CDR1 and CDR2 (germline): MDHEN, SYDVKM. The CDR3 consists of 15 residues. The V end was cut by 0 bases, the J end by 4 bases, with 12 bases between. The CDR3 loop is CASSLWGGISYGYTF. The CDR3 DNA reads as TGTGCCAGCAGTTTATGGGGGGGAATCAGCTATGGCTACACCTTC.

The V gene is TRBV19, the J gene TRBJ2-1; D is unclear. Deletions cut 3 bases from V and 7 bases from J, with 10 bases between. Germline V gene lookup returns CDR1 LNHDA and CDR2 SQIVND (reference sequence). The CDR3 runs to 13 residues. CDR3: CASSITPINEQFF. CDR3 DNA sequence: TGTGCCAGTAGTATTACCCCTATTAATGAGCAGTTCTTC.